This T cell receptor (beta chain) was retrieved from a study of neurological immune-mediated disorders. Study conclusions and caveats: CDR3 amino acid sequences of expanded clones were not shared across subjects, a result suggesting private repertoires in all groups. It was the repertoires of 18 of 34 multiple sclerosis patients that phylogenetic grouping placed in one related-CDR3 cluster, which is a possible signature.

Looked up from germline, CDR1 is SGHRS and CDR2 is YFSETQ. This CDR3 has 16 amino acids. V was trimmed by 2 bases and J by 8 bases, leaving 20 bases between them. PBMCs stored at -80 C, 2 million in total, were the source of the unsorted libraries. This clonotype was picked up many times. Its antigen is unidentified. Whenever a sequencing run was performed, it yielded over 170 million TCR-beta sequences from 15-18 subjects. MiXCR was run by TCRdb on the 5' RACE reads, yielding one entry per CDR3 protein. This table holds 130,000 or so distinct CDR3 sequences, roughly 3.2% found once. The sequenced sample consisted of PBMCs. This chain links TRBV5-1 with TRBJ2-1, with D perhaps TRBD2 (5 bases). This sequence was found in a woman in her 30s with multiple sclerosis. The DNA of the CDR3 is TGCGCCAGCAGCTTCGACGATCTAGCAAGGTTCGATGAGCAGTTCTTC. Translating gives CASSFDDLARFDEQFF.